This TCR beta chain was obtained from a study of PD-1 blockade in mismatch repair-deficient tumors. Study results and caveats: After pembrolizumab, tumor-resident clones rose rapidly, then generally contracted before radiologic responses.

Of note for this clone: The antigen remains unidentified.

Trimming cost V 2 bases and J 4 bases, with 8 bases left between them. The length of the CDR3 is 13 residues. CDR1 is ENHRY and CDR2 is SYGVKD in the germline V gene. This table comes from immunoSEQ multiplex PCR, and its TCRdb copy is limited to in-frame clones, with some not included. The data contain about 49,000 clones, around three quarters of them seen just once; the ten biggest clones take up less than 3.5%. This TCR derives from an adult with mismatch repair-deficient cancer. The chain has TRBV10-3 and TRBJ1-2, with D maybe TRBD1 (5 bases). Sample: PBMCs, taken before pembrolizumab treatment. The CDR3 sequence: CAISERQFYGYTF. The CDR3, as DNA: TGTGCCATCAGTGAGAGACAGTTCTATGGCTACACCTTC.